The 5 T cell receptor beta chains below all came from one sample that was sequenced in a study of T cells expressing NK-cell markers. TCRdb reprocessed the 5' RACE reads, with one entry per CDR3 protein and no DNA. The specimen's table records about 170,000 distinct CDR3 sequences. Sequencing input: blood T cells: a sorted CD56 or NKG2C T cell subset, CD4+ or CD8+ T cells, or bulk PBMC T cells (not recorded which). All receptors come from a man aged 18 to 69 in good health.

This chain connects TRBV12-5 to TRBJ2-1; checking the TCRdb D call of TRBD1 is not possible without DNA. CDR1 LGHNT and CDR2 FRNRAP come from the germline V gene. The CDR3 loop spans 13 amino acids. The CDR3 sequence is CASASGLQAEQFF. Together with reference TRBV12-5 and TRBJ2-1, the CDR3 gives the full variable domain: DARVTQTPRHKVTEMGQEVTMRCQPILGHNTVFWYRQTMMQGLELLAYFRNRAPLDDSGMPKDRFSAEMPDATLATLKIQPSEPRDSAVYFCASASGLQAEQFFGPGTRLTVL.

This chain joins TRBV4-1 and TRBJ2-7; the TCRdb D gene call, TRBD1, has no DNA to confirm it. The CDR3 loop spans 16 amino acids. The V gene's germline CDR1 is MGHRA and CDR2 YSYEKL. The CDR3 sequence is CASSQVAVEGKYEQYF.

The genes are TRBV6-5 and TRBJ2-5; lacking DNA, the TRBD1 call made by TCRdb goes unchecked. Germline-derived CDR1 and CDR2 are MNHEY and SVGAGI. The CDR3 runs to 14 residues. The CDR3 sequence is CASSLGQLQETQYF.

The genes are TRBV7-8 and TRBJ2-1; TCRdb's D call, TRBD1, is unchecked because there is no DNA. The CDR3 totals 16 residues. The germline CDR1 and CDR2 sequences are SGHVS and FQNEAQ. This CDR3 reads CASSSKTGGSYNEQFF.

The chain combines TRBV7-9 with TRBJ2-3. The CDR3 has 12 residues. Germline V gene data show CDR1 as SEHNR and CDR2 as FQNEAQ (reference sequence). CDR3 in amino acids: CASSSNADTQYF.